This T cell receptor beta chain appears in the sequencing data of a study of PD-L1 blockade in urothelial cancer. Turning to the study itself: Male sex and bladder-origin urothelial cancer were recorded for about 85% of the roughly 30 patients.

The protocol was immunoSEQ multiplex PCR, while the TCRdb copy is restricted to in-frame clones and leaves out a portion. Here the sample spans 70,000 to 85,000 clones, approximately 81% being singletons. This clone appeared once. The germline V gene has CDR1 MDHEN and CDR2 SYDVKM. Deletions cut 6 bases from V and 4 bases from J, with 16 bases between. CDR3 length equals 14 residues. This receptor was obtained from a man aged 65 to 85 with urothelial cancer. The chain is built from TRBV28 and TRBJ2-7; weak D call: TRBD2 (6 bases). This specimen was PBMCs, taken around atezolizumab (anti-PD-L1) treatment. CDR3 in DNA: TGTGCCAGCAGCCTCCAAGGCCGGGGGTACGAGCAGTACTTC. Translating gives CASSLQGRGYEQYF.